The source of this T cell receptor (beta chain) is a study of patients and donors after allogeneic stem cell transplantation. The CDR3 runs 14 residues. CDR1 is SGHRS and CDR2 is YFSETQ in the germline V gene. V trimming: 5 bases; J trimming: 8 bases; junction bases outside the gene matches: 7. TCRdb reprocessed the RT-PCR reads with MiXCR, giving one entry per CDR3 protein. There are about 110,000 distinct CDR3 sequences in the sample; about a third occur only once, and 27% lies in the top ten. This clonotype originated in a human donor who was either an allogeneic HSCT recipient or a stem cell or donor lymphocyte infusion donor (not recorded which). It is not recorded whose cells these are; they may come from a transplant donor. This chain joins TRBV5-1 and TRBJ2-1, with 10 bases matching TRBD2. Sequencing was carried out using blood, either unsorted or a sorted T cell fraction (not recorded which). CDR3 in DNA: TGCGCCAGCAGAGGGCCTAGCGGGAGCCATGAGCAGTTCTTC. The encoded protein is CASRGPSGSHEQFF. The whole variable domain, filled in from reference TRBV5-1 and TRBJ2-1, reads KAGVTQTPRYLIKTRGQQVTLSCSPISGHRSVSWYQQTPGQGLQFLFEYFSETQRNKGNFPGRFSGRQFSNSRSEMNVSTLELGDSALYLCASRGPSGSHEQFFGPGTRLTVL.